A selection of T cell receptor beta chains follows, all from one sample in a study of OX40 agonist ivuxolimab in advanced cancers. Clones were sequenced by immunoSEQ multiplex PCR, and TCRdb holds only the in-frame ones, with some missing. The table shows more than 12,000 clones, with 80% to 90% occurring only once. Sequencing was performed on CD4+ or CD8+ T cells sorted from blood, taken in a trial of the OX40 agonist ivuxolimab. The receptor set was obtained from an adult with an advanced solid tumor such as melanoma, head and neck, liver or kidney cancer. CDR3s include the opening cysteine and the closing phenylalanine or tryptophan. D genes are given only for firm matches. For some rows the clone size is stated as once, few or many, or as a class when expanded; others skip it.

size: .
V: TRBV19
D: .
J: TRBJ1-1
CDR3: CASSIAGEAFF
DNA: TGTGCCAGTAGTATAGCAGGTGAGGCTTTCTTT

size: few
V: TRBV7-2
D: .
J: TRBJ2-3
CDR3: CATASTRSADTQYF
DNA: TGTGCCACCGCTTCGACTCGTTCGGCAGATACGCAGTATTTT

size: .
V: TRBV5-1
D: .
J: TRBJ1-4
CDR3: CASSLGQNNEKLFF
DNA: TGCGCCAGCAGCTTGGGGCAGAATAATGAAAAACTGTTTTTT

size: few
V: TRBV5-8
D: TRBD2
J: TRBJ2-7
CDR3: CASSWGAGRGSEQYF
DNA: TGTGCCAGCAGTTGGGGCGCCGGGAGGGGCTCCGAGCAGTACTTC

size: .
V: TRBV4-3
D: .
J: TRBJ1-4
CDR3: CASSQVIGEKLFF
DNA: TGCGCCAGCAGCCAAGTGATCGGAGAAAAACTGTTTTTT

size: .
V: TRBV5-1
D: .
J: TRBJ2-1
CDR3: CASSRGDDYNEQFF
DNA: TGCGCCAGCAGTCGAGGGGACGACTACAATGAGCAGTTCTTC

size: once
V: TRBV7-8
D: .
J: TRBJ1-4
CDR3: CASSLARADGKLFF
DNA: TGTGCCAGCAGCTTAGCGCGGGCTGATGGAAAACTGTTTTTT

size: .
V: TRBV6-5
D: .
J: TRBJ1-1
CDR3: CASSPGGLPTEAFF
DNA: TGTGCCAGTTCTCCCGGGGGGTTGCCCACTGAAGCTTTCTTT

size: .
V: TRBV7-9
D: .
J: TRBJ1-6
CDR3: CASSLDAYNSPLHF
DNA: TGTGCCAGCAGCTTAGACGCCTATAATTCACCCCTCCACTTT

size: once
V: TRBV11-2
D: .
J: TRBJ2-1
CDR3: CASSQWGRNEQFF
DNA: TGTGCCAGCAGCCAATGGGGGCGGAATGAGCAGTTCTTC

size: .
V: TRBV7-9
D: .
J: TRBJ2-5
CDR3: CASSLFRTEYQETQYF
DNA: TGTGCCAGCAGCTTGTTCCGGACGGAGTACCAAGAGACCCAGTACTTC

size: .
V: TRBV6-1
D: .
J: TRBJ1-1
CDR3: CASSEESRGAGEAFF
DNA: TGTGCCAGCAGTGAAGAGTCGCGGGGGGCAGGTGAAGCTTTCTTT

size: .
V: TRBV7-8
D: .
J: TRBJ2-2
CDR3: CASSLAGPGELFF
DNA: TGTGCCAGCAGCTTAGCGGGCCCCGGGGAGCTGTTTTTT

size: .
V: TRBV7-2
D: TRBD1
J: TRBJ1-1
CDR3: CASSQDRGNTEAFF
DNA: TGTGCCAGCAGCCAAGACAGGGGGAACACTGAAGCTTTCTTT

size: .
V: TRBV6-1
D: .
J: TRBJ1-3
CDR3: CASNPGSSSGNTIYF
DNA: TGTGCCAGCAACCCGGGATCGAGCTCTGGAAACACCATATATTTT

size: .
V: TRBV7-2
D: TRBD1
J: TRBJ1-1
CDR3: CASSARAGTGKLNTEAFF
DNA: TGTGCCAGCAGCGCGAGAGCCGGGACAGGGAAATTGAACACTGAAGCTTTCTTT

size: .
V: TRBV2
D: .
J: TRBJ1-4
CDR3: CASSDGPQREKLFF
DNA: TGTGCCAGCAGTGACGGTCCCCAGAGGGAAAAACTGTTTTTT